Following are 32 T cell receptor beta chains from one sample sequenced in a study of T-cell reconstitution after alpha-beta-depleted transplantation in children. Construction of the TCRbeta library involved unique molecular identifiers. TCRdb itself ran the PCR reads through MiXCR, one entry per CDR3 protein. The sample carries some 350,000 distinct CDR3 sequences, about a sixth recorded once. Sequenced here: PBMCs, mostly from graft donor cells, sampled 360 days after TCRalphabeta/CD19-depleted stem cell transplant. The receptors derive from a male patient between 2 and 15 years old who had a stem cell transplant for acute lymphoblastic leukemia, so the T cells may come from the graft donor.

The chain uses TRBV14 and TRBJ1-6, with 7 positions matching TRBD1. J gave up 6 bases and V 3 bases, and 2 bases lay outside the gene matches. CDR1 is SGHDN, CDR2 FVKESK, per germline. This CDR3 has 14 amino acids. In DNA, the CDR3 is TGTGCCAGCAGCCAGGGACAGCCTAATTCACCCCTCCACTTT. It specifies CASSQGQPNSPLHF.

This clonotype was seen more than once but under ten times. The chain recombines TRBV5-6 with TRBJ2-6, with D possibly being TRBD2 (5 bases). Germline CDR1 SGHDT, CDR2 YYEEEE. Trimming left V 4 bases short and J 2 bases short, with 13 bases between. This CDR3 region has 16 residues. The CDR3 sequence is CASSPWLGAGANVLTF. As DNA, the CDR3 is TGTGCCAGCAGCCCATGGCTGGGAGCTGGGGCCAACGTCCTGACTTTC.

The V and J genes are TRBV7-3 and TRBJ2-2; 11 bases align to TRBD2. Germline CDR1 reads SGHTA; CDR2 reads FQGTGA. With 5 bases clipped from V and 3 bases from J, the junction kept 2 bases outside the gene matches. The CDR3 spans 15 residues. In DNA form, the CDR3 reads TGTGCCAGCAGCCCGACTAGCGGGGACACCGGGGAGCTGTTTTTT. Protein sequence: CASSPTSGDTGELFF. Combining the CDR3 with reference TRBV7-3 and TRBJ2-2 gives the whole variable domain GAGVSQTPSNKVTEKGKYVELRCDPISGHTALYWYRQSLGQGPEFLIYFQGTGAADDSGLPNDRFFAVRPEGSVSTLKIQRTERGDSAVYLCASSPTSGDTGELFFGEGSRLTVL.

The rearrangement uses TRBV20-1 and TRBJ1-4; 8 bases line up with TRBD1. The germline gives CDR1 DFQATT, CDR2 SNEGSKA (reference sequence). V shed 6 bases and J 8 bases; nucleotides not matched to a gene: 5. The CDR3 is 12 residues long. The CDR3 nucleotides read TGCAGTGCGCAGACAGGGGACGAAAAACTGTTTTTT. Translated: CSAQTGDEKLFF.

The rearrangement uses TRBV7-6 and TRBJ2-1; maybe TRBD2 (5 bases). The CDR3 is 16 residues long. V shed 2 bases and J shed 6 bases, with 17 bases lying between them. CDR1 is SGHVS and CDR2 is FNYEAQ in the germline V gene. The CDR3 region is CASSLSPGTRSNEQFF. As DNA, the CDR3 is TGTGCCAGCAGCTTAAGCCCGGGCACTAGATCCAATGAGCAGTTCTTC.

This clonotype has ten or more counts. The J gene is TRBJ2-2, the V gene TRBV28; D unresolved. Trimming cost V 10 bases and J 3 bases, with 18 bases left between them. In germline, CDR1 is MDHEN, CDR2 SYDVKM. This CDR3 has 15 residues. This CDR3 is CATSTTLGYTGELFF. In DNA form, the CDR3 reads TGTGCCACCTCGACGACCCTCGGATACACCGGGGAGCTGTTTTTT.

The genes are TRBV10-3 and TRBJ2-1, with 10 bases fitting TRBD2. Trimming removed 5 bases from V and 12 bases from J; junction bases left unmatched: 10. The CDR3 extends over 14 amino acids. In germline, CDR1 is ENHRY, CDR2 SYGVKD. The CDR3 bases are TGTGCCATCAGTAAGAGCGGGAGGGCCGGAGTGCAGTTCTTC. Translation: CAISKSGRAGVQFF.

This clonotype has a count of ten or more. V and J are TRBV20-1 and TRBJ2-3, with 12 bases aligning to TRBD2. Trimming removed 1 base from V and 2 bases from J; junction bases left unmatched: 10. Per the germline V gene, CDR1 is DFQATT and CDR2 is SNEGSKA (reference sequence). This CDR3 comprises 18 residues. The CDR3 coding sequence is TGCAGTGCTAGAGGTCCTACTAGCGGGAGGTGGAACACAGATACGCAGTATTTT. Protein: CSARGPTSGRWNTDTQYF.

This clonotype showed up many times. This chain links TRBV10-3 with TRBJ2-5, with D uncertain. The CDR3 consists of 15 residues. Between the trimmed V and J ends, which lost 4 bases and 2 bases, there was a span of 14 bases. CDR1 ENHRY and CDR2 SYGVKD come from the germline V gene. In DNA form, the CDR3 reads TGTGCCATCAGTGCTGGTTTAGAAGGACAAGAGACCCAGTACTTC. Its translation: CAISAGLEGQETQYF.

J is TRBJ2-7 and V is TRBV7-2; perhaps TRBD1 as D (6 bases). CDR3 length: 15 amino acids. V lost 5 bases to trimming and J lost 0 bases, with 14 bases between them. Germline loops: CDR1 SGHTA, CDR2 FQGNSA. The CDR3 reads CASSLRTANSYEQYF. The CDR3 region has the DNA TGTGCCAGCAGCCTCCGGACAGCAAACTCCTACGAGCAGTACTTC.

The V and J genes are TRBV4-2 and TRBJ1-2; 8 nucleotides match TRBD1. J lost 2 bases, V lost 0 bases, and 8 bases had no gene match. This CDR3 region has 17 residues. Looked up from germline, CDR1 is LGHNA and CDR2 is YNFKEQ. The CDR3 DNA reads as TGTGCCAGCAGCCAAGAACAGGGGGTGACTTTCAACTATGGCTACACCTTC. Amino acid sequence: CASSQEQGVTFNYGYTF.

This clonotype was counted between two and nine times. The rearrangement links TRBV20-1 to TRBJ2-1, with D perhaps matching TRBD2 (5 bases). Trimming took 3 bases from V and 0 from J, leaving 9 bases between them. Germline V gene data show CDR1 as DFQATT and CDR2 as SNEGSKA (reference sequence). This CDR3 is built from 14 residues. CDR3 sequence (DNA): TGCAGTGCTAGCGGGGTCGGCTCCTACAATGAGCAGTTCTTC. Amino acid sequence: CSASGVGSYNEQFF.

This clonotype has just a few counts. CDR3 in amino acids: CASSPQGVGELFF. The CDR3, as DNA: TGTGCCAGCAGTCCACAGGGGGTCGGGGAGCTGTTTTTT. The rearrangement links TRBV12-3 or TRBV12-4 to TRBJ2-2, with 8 bases lining up with TRBD1. Unmatched junction bases numbered 3, after V lost 5 bases and J lost 7 bases. The CDR3 consists of 13 residues.

This clonotype has at least ten counts. The J gene is TRBJ2-7, the V gene TRBV7-9; 9 positions match TRBD2. The CDR3 has 14 amino acids. The V and J ends lost 2 bases and 6 bases, in that order; junction bases with no gene match: 5. CDR1 SEHNR and CDR2 FQNEAQ come from the germline V gene (reference sequence). CDR3 coding DNA: TGTGCCAGCAGCTTAATGGCGGGAGGGGGCGAGCAGTACTTC. It translates to CASSLMAGGGEQYF. The full variable domain, in which reference TRBV7-9 and TRBJ2-7 provide the parts outside the CDR3, is DTGVSQNPRHKITKRGQNVTFRCDPISEHNRLYWYRQTLGQGPEFLTYFQNEAQLEKSRLLSDRFSAERPKGSFSTLEIQRTEQGDSAMYLCASSLMAGGGEQYFGPGTRLTVT.

This clonotype was counted a few times. The chain employs TRBV27 and TRBJ2-7; D is uncertain. The V and J ends lost 0 bases and 6 bases respectively, with 15 bases between them. Germline V gene lookup returns CDR1 MNHEY and CDR2 SMNVEV (reference sequence). This CDR3 is built from 15 residues. The CDR3 protein is CASSLSYGSSREQYF. DNA of the CDR3: TGTGCCAGCAGTTTATCGTATGGATCTAGTCGCGAGCAGTACTTC.

This chain links TRBV4-3 with TRBJ2-5; TRBD1 might be the D (6 bases). Germline-derived CDR1 and CDR2 are LGHNA and YSLEER. Deletions cut 4 bases from V and 1 base from J, with 10 bases between. This CDR3 has 14 residues. This CDR3 is CASSRTVLQETQYF. Here the CDR3 DNA reads TGCGCCAGCAGCCGGACAGTGCTCCAAGAGACCCAGTACTTC.

This clonotype was observed a handful of times. V is TRBV28 and J is TRBJ1-5; D ambiguous. The V end lost 1 base, the J end lost 10 bases, and 14 bases lay between the germline ends. Germline CDR1 is MDHEN and CDR2 is SYDVKM. CDR3 size: 14 residues. The CDR3 bases are TGTGCCAGCAGTTTATCCCCGGGGATCACACCCCAGCATTTT. It yields the protein CASSLSPGITPQHF. The entire variable domain, with the rest obtained from reference TRBV28 and TRBJ1-5, is as follows: DVKVTQSSRYLVKRTGEKVFLECVQDMDHENMFWYRQDPGLGLRLIYFSYDVKMKEKGDIPEGYSVSREKKERFSLILESASTNQTSMYLCASSLSPGITPQHFGDGTRLSIL.

This rearrangement joins TRBV30 to TRBJ2-7; 10 bases agree with TRBD1. This CDR3 region has 12 residues. J was trimmed by 8 bases and V by 4 bases; bases with no gene match: 5. Per the germline V gene, CDR1 is GTSNPN and CDR2 is SVGIG (reference sequence). CDR3 loop: CAWMTGGGKQYF. CDR3 DNA: TGTGCCTGGATGACAGGGGGCGGGAAGCAGTACTTC.

The chain is built from TRBV28 and TRBJ1-3; D uncertain. The germline gives CDR1 MDHEN, CDR2 SYDVKM. V lost 1 base and J 10 bases, leaving 17 bases between the germline ends. The CDR3 contains 15 residues. The CDR3 is CASSLYGPSRGTIYF. The CDR3 DNA reads as TGTGCCAGCAGTTTATACGGGCCCTCTCGTGGTACCATATATTTT.

The chain carries TRBV9 and TRBJ1-1; D unclear. Trimming pared 0 bases from V and 1 base from J, leaving 7 bases between. In germline, CDR1 is SGDLS, CDR2 YYNGEE. CDR3 length: 14 amino acids. For the CDR3, the DNA is TGTGCCAGCAGCGTAGGACACCCGAACACTGAAGCTTTCTTT. Its protein is CASSVGHPNTEAFF. Based on the CDR3 plus reference TRBV9 and TRBJ1-1, the full variable domain is DSGVTQTPKHLITATGQRVTLRCSPRSGDLSVYWYQQSLDQGLQFLIQYYNGEERAKGNILERFSAQQFPDLHSELNLSSLELGDSALYFCASSVGHPNTEAFFGQGTRLTVV.

The chain employs TRBV5-1 and TRBJ2-6, with D perhaps assigned TRBD1 or TRBD2 (5 bases each). V was pared by 3 bases and J by 0 bases, with 10 bases between. The CDR3 has 16 residues. In germline, CDR1 is SGHRS, CDR2 YFSETQ. The CDR3 spells CASSSGPSSGANVLTF. CDR3 in DNA: TGCGCCAGCAGCTCGGGACCGAGCTCTGGGGCCAACGTCCTGACTTTC.

The sample holds a few counts of this clonotype. The chain links TRBV28 to TRBJ1-5; 7 nucleotides line up with TRBD1. The J segment lost 7 bases and the V segment lost 8 bases, leaving 8 bases of the junction unmatched. Germline V gene sequence: CDR1 MDHEN, CDR2 SYDVKM. The CDR3 consists of 13 residues. CDR3 in amino acids: CASRRGREQPQHF. DNA of the CDR3: TGTGCCAGCCGGAGGGGGCGAGAACAGCCCCAGCATTTT.

This clonotype was recorded at least ten times. The V call is TRBV29-1, the J call TRBJ2-7; 10 nucleotides agree with TRBD2. Looked up from germline, CDR1 is SQVTM and CDR2 is ANQGSEA. The CDR3 consists of 13 residues. The V segment lost 6 bases and the J segment 7 bases; nucleotides outside the gene matches: 9. The CDR3 sequence: CSVSTSGAWEQYF. CDR3 DNA: TGCAGCGTCTCCACTAGCGGGGCTTGGGAGCAGTACTTC.

This clonotype showed up just a few times. This chain links TRBV29-1 with TRBJ2-7; 7 positions match TRBD1. The length of the CDR3 is 13 residues. Trimming cost V 3 bases and J 2 bases; bases outside gene matches: 4. CDR1 SQVTM and CDR2 ANQGSEA come from the germline V gene. Written as DNA, the CDR3 is TGCAGCGTTGACGGGACAGACACCTACGAGCAGTACTTC. This sequence encodes CSVDGTDTYEQYF.

The rearrangement uses TRBV4-3 and TRBJ2-7, with 7 bases fitting TRBD2. The CDR3 is 20 residues long. Germline V gives CDR1 LGHNA, CDR2 YSLEER. With 0 bases clipped from V and 4 bases from J, the junction kept 21 bases outside the gene matches. This chain's CDR3 is CASSQEYGREFLGAFYEQYF. In DNA, the CDR3 is TGCGCCAGCAGCCAAGAGTATGGGAGGGAATTCCTTGGAGCCTTTTACGAGCAGTACTTC.

This sequence joins TRBV7-6 and TRBJ2-7, with D perhaps matching TRBD2 (8 bases). This CDR3 has 16 residues. Germline V gene data show CDR1 as SGHVS and CDR2 as FNYEAQ. Trimming pared 4 bases from V and 6 bases from J, leaving 22 bases between. The CDR3 protein is CASSSTPGLGGGEQYF. The CDR3 DNA reads TGTGCCAGCAGCTCCACTCCGGGACTAGGGGGCGGCGAGCAGTACTTC.

This clonotype occurred many times. V gene TRBV3-1 combines with J gene TRBJ2-7; D may correspond to TRBD1 or TRBD2 (6 bases each). Germline-derived CDR1 and CDR2 are LGHDT and YNNKEL (reference sequence). This CDR3 contains 15 residues. Trimming took 1 base from V and 3 from J, leaving 13 bases between them. The CDR3 here is CASSQGGARGYEQYF. Here the CDR3 DNA reads TGTGCCAGCAGCCAAGGGGGGGCCAGGGGCTACGAGCAGTACTTC.

Only a few counts were recorded for this clonotype. The gene calls are TRBV6-5 and TRBJ1-2; a possible D gene is TRBD1 (6 bases). With 0 bases removed from V and 8 bases from J, the gap between germline ends came to 13 bases. The CDR3 loop spans 14 amino acids. CDR1 MNHEY and CDR2 SVGAGI come from the germline V gene. CDR3 in amino acids: CASSYSSGERGYTF. In nucleotides, the CDR3 is TGTGCCAGCAGTTACTCATCAGGGGAGAGGGGCTACACCTTC.

This clonotype appeared a few times. The chain links TRBV5-5 to TRBJ2-7, with D maybe TRBD2 (7 bases). The germline V gene has CDR1 SGHKS and CDR2 YYEKEE (reference sequence). The length of the CDR3 is 14 residues. Trimming stripped 2 bases from V and 3 bases from J, with 12 bases between. The chain's CDR3 is CASSFGEGHYEQYF. In DNA form, the CDR3 reads TGTGCCAGCAGCTTCGGGGAGGGACACTACGAGCAGTACTTC.

J is TRBJ2-7 and V is TRBV6-1, with 8 bases fitting TRBD1. V dropped 4 bases and J dropped 3; count of bases not matched to a gene: 8. Per germline, CDR1 MNHNS and CDR2 SASEGT. The length of the CDR3 is 15 residues. CDR3 sequence reads: CASSVTGEQNYEQYF. DNA of the CDR3: TGTGCCAGCAGTGTGACAGGGGAACAAAACTACGAGCAGTACTTC.

This clonotype turned up a few times. The chain has TRBV9 and TRBJ2-2; the D is unclear. The CDR3 has 15 amino acids. CDR1 and CDR2 from the germline V gene are SGDLS and YYNGEE. V lost 0 bases, J lost 0 bases, and 6 bases lay in between. CDR3 residues: CASSVGNSNTGELFF. DNA of the CDR3: TGTGCCAGCAGCGTAGGGAATTCGAACACCGGGGAGCTGTTTTTT. Supplemented by reference TRBV9 and TRBJ2-2, the full variable domain reads DSGVTQTPKHLITATGQRVTLRCSPRSGDLSVYWYQQSLDQGLQFLIQYYNGEERAKGNILERFSAQQFPDLHSELNLSSLELGDSALYFCASSVGNSNTGELFFGEGSRLTVL.

J is TRBJ2-2 and V is TRBV7-6; D is unresolved. In germline, CDR1 is SGHVS, CDR2 FNYEAQ. The V and J ends lost 5 bases and 9 bases respectively, with 7 bases between them. The CDR3 spans 11 residues. This CDR3 reads CASSVGRELFF. The CDR3, as DNA: TGTGCCAGCAGCGTCGGGCGGGAGCTGTTTTTT.